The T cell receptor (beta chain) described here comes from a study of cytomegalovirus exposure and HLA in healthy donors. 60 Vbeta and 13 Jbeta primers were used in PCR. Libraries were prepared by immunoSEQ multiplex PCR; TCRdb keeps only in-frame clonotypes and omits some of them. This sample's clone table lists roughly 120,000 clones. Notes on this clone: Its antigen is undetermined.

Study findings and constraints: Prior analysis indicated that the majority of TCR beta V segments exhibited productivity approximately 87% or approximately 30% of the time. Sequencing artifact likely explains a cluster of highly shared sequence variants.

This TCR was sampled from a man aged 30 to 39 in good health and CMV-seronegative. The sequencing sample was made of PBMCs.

DNA for the CDR3: TGTGCCAGCAGCTTAGACGACAGGAGCTCTGGAAACACCATATATTTT. It yields the protein CASSLDDRSSGNTIYF. The rearrangement links TRBV11-3 to TRBJ1-3, with D perhaps matching TRBD1 (6 bases). Germline V gene data show CDR1 as SGHNT and CDR2 as YENEEA. The CDR3 is made up of 16 amino acids. The V end lost 0 bases, the J end lost 0 bases, and 9 bases lay between the germline ends.